This record covers a single T cell receptor (beta chain). Its antigen is unknown. Germline and junction disagree at one end, which may indicate a read error. The data stem from a study of OX40 agonist ivuxolimab in advanced cancers. Study at large: Antecedent anti-PD-1, anti-PD-L1 or anti-CTLA-4 therapy was permissible, with over 35% having received some. Whole-study findings and limits: CD8+ T cells were the subset that, on average, had more expanded clones than CD4+. No determination was made of the antigen specificity of the expanded peripheral T cells.

The study sampled blood at baseline, cycle 4 day 1, and cycle 7 day 1. Per germline, CDR1 MRHNA and CDR2 SNTAGT. The CDR3 is 11 amino acids. Clones were sequenced by immunoSEQ multiplex PCR, and TCRdb holds only the in-frame ones, with some missing. The sample has about 55,000 clones, approximately 80% seen once; the top ten hold roughly 4.5%. The source is an adult with an advanced solid tumor such as melanoma, head and neck, liver or kidney cancer. The sample was CD4+ or CD8+ T cells sorted from blood, taken in a trial of the OX40 agonist ivuxolimab. The chain recombines TRBV6-4 with TRBJ1-2; no definite D call. The CDR3 bases are TGTGCCTGCAGGTTCACCTATGGCTACACCTTC. Protein product: CACRFTYGYTF.